The 24 T cell receptor beta chains listed next were all sequenced from one sample in a study of blood T cell repertoires in COVID-19. Method: immunoSEQ multiplex PCR; TCRdb's copy keeps in-frame clones and lacks some. This sample carries about 77,000 clones, 75% to 85% of them seen once, and the ten largest clones take approximately 4.6%. Source material: peripheral blood. These receptors originate from an older woman with acute or convalescent COVID-19.

V gene TRBV18 combines with J gene TRBJ2-7, with 10 bases matching TRBD2. With 2 bases clipped from V and 5 bases from J, the junction kept 9 bases outside the gene matches. From germline, CDR1 is KGHSH and CDR2 LQKENI. The CDR3 covers 16 residues. The CDR3 DNA is TGTGCCAGCTCACCAGGGCTAGCGGGGGAGATGAACGAGCAGTACTTC. Residues: CASSPGLAGEMNEQYF.

This clone was seen a single time. This chain connects TRBV15 to TRBJ1-4; no definite D call. Per the germline V gene, CDR1 is LNHNV and CDR2 is YYDKDF (reference sequence). V lost 8 bases and J lost 1, with 5 bases in between. The CDR3 length is 12 residues. This chain's CDR3 is CATRRTNEKLFF. The CDR3 DNA sequence: TGTGCCACCCGGAGAACTAATGAAAAACTGTTTTTT.

For the CDR3, the DNA is TGTGCCACCGCCCCGACTAGCGTGGAGACCCAGTACTTC. It yields the protein CATAPTSVETQYF. The rearrangement joins TRBV24-1 to TRBJ2-5, with 8 bases fitting TRBD2. The germline gives CDR1 KGHDR, CDR2 SFDVKD. The length of the CDR3 is 13 residues. The V and J ends lost 9 bases and 5 bases, in that order; junction bases with no gene match: 7.

The chain couples TRBV18 to TRBJ2-1, with 9 bases fitting TRBD1. The CDR3 is 17 amino acids. Germline V gene sequence: CDR1 KGHSH, CDR2 LQKENI. With 6 bases clipped from V and 6 bases from J, the junction kept 15 bases outside the gene matches. The chain's CDR3 is CASSPGQGIAQGNEQFF. CDR3 DNA sequence: TGTGCCAGCTCCCCGGGACAGGGAATAGCACAGGGCAATGAGCAGTTCTTC.

The V gene is TRBV5-1, the J gene TRBJ2-1; 12 bases are shared with TRBD2. There are 16 residues in the CDR3. J gave up 9 bases and V 0 bases, and 7 bases lay outside the gene matches. Germline-derived CDR1 and CDR2 are SGHRS and YFSETQ. CDR3 DNA: TGCGCCAGCAGCTTGGCGGCTAGCGGGGGGGCTCTTGAGCAGTTCTTC. This encodes CASSLAASGGALEQFF.

The chain uses TRBV24-1 and TRBJ2-3, with 9 bases that match TRBD2. CDR3 length equals 16 residues. Trimming at V came to 1 base and at J to 3 bases, leaving 4 bases not matched to a gene. Germline lookup yields CDR1 KGHDR and CDR2 SFDVKD. The CDR3, as DNA: TGTGCCACCAGTGATTTTGGCGGGGGGGCAACAGATACGCAGTATTTT. Amino acid sequence: CATSDFGGGATDTQYF.

The genes are TRBV2 and TRBJ2-5, with 8 nucleotides matching TRBD1. The CDR3 totals 15 residues. With 3 bases clipped from V and 5 bases from J, the junction kept 8 bases outside the gene matches. Germline V gene lookup returns CDR1 SNHLY and CDR2 FYNNEI. DNA for the CDR3: TGTGCCAGCAGTGAGACGACAGGGGCGCGGGAGACCCAGTACTTC. This gives the protein CASSETTGARETQYF.

This clone occurred once. The chain is built from TRBV29-1 and TRBJ1-1; D gene uncertain. This CDR3 has 11 residues. The germline gives CDR1 SQVTM, CDR2 ANQGSEA. With 1 base removed from V and 3 bases from J, the gap between germline ends came to 3 bases. As DNA, the CDR3 is TGCAGCGTTGAAGCCTACACTGAAGCTTTCTTT. It yields the protein CSVEAYTEAFF. Based on the CDR3 plus reference TRBV29-1 and TRBJ1-1, the full variable domain is SAVISQKPSRDICQRGTSLTIQCQVDSQVTMMFWYRQQPGQSLTLIATANQGSEATYESGFVIDKFPISRPNLTFSTLTVSNMSPEDSSIYLCSVEAYTEAFFGQGTRLTVV.

The DNA of the CDR3 is TGTGCCAGCAGCGAACAGGGTTTCCACGAGCAGTACTTC. It specifies CASSEQGFHEQYF. The rearrangement links TRBV2 to TRBJ2-7, with TRBD1 as a possible D gene (6 bases). The CDR3 contains 13 residues. Looked up from germline, CDR1 is SNHLY and CDR2 is FYNNEI. With 6 bases removed from V and 5 bases from J, the gap between germline ends came to 14 bases.

The V call is TRBV6-5, the J call TRBJ2-1, with D possibly TRBD1 on 5 matching bases. Germline V gene sequence: CDR1 MNHEY, CDR2 SVGAGI. V lost 4 bases, J lost 0 bases, and 10 bases lay in between. The CDR3 is 15 residues long. The DNA of the CDR3 is TGTGCCAGCAGTTTTGGGGCGGACTCCTACAATGAGCAGTTCTTC. This sequence encodes CASSFGADSYNEQFF.

V is TRBV5-4 and J is TRBJ1-1, with D perhaps TRBD1 (5 bases). Trimming removed 6 bases from V and 1 base from J, with 13 bases in between. The CDR3 loop spans 14 amino acids. The germline V gene has CDR1 SGHNT and CDR2 YYREEE (reference sequence). The CDR3 region has the DNA TGTGCCAGCAACCCGGGGGGGTCGAACACTGAAGCTTTCTTT. This gives the protein CASNPGGSNTEAFF.

CDR3 in DNA: TGTGCCAGCAGCTTTCGAGGGAGCAATCAGCCCCAGCATTTT. It is translated as CASSFRGSNQPQHF. V is TRBV7-2 and J is TRBJ1-5; no reliable D call. The CDR3 spans 14 residues. Germline V gives CDR1 SGHTA, CDR2 FQGNSA. The V end was cut by 3 bases, the J end by 1 base, with 7 bases between.

This chain links TRBV5-1 with TRBJ1-1; 7 nucleotides align to TRBD1. V trimming: 0 bases; J trimming: 6 bases; junction bases outside the gene matches: 17. Germline V gives CDR1 SGHRS, CDR2 YFSETQ. The CDR3 extends over 18 amino acids. CDR3 coding DNA: TGCGCCAGCAGCTTGGGCGACAGGGCCCCCTCTCAGGGCGCTGAAGCTTTCTTT. Residues: CASSLGDRAPSQGAEAFF.

This clone appeared a single time. This chain uses TRBV9 with TRBJ2-3; TRBD1 aligns across 10 bases. The CDR3 sequence is 15 residues long. J lost 2 bases, V lost 1 base, and 1 base had no gene match. CDR1 and CDR2 (germline): SGDLS, YYNGEE. Here the CDR3 reads CASSVRQGATDTQYF. CDR3 bases: TGTGCCAGCAGCGTACGACAGGGGGCCACAGATACGCAGTATTTT.

The V gene is TRBV6-1, the J gene TRBJ2-2, with 11 bases matching TRBD2. The germline CDR1 and CDR2 sequences are MNHNS and SASEGT. This CDR3 spans 17 amino acids. V lost 4 bases, J lost 0 bases, and 4 bases stayed unmatched. CDR3 in amino acids: CASSGGLADSNTGELFF. The CDR3 nucleotides are TGTGCCAGCAGTGGGGGACTAGCGGATTCGAACACCGGGGAGCTGTTTTTT.

V gene TRBV19 combines with J gene TRBJ1-2; 9 bases line up with TRBD1. In germline, CDR1 is LNHDA, CDR2 SQIVND (reference sequence). The CDR3 covers 13 residues. J gave up 8 bases and V 6 bases, and 7 bases lay outside the gene matches. CDR3 in DNA: TGTGCCAGTAGGATAAACAGGGGGCACGGCTACACCTTC. This translates into CASRINRGHGYTF.

This clone was counted a few times. V gene TRBV4-3 combines with J gene TRBJ1-1; D is undetermined. Germline CDR1 LGHNA, CDR2 YSLEER. Trimming removed 0 bases at V and 5 bases at J, with 13 bases between. This CDR3 is built from 15 residues. The CDR3 is CASSQDWVTATEAFF. CDR3 DNA: TGCGCCAGCAGCCAAGATTGGGTCACAGCTACTGAAGCTTTCTTT.

This rearrangement joins TRBV4-3 to TRBJ2-5; 7 nucleotides align to TRBD2. Germline loops: CDR1 LGHNA, CDR2 YSLEER. Germline trimming cut 0 bases from V and 5 bases from J; bases unmatched to any gene: 3. The CDR3 runs 14 residues. The CDR3 DNA reads TGCGCCAGCAGCCAAGATAGCGGGTTTGAGACCCAGTACTTC. Its protein is CASSQDSGFETQYF.

This chain connects TRBV4-2 to TRBJ2-7; no clear D. V lost 3 bases, J lost 6 bases, and 18 bases lay in between. In germline, CDR1 is LGHNA, CDR2 YNFKEQ. The CDR3 contains 15 residues. The CDR3 spells CASSQPLESTREQYF. The CDR3 nucleotides read TGTGCCAGCAGCCAGCCTTTAGAATCAACCCGCGAGCAGTACTTC.

The chain combines TRBV9 with TRBJ2-2; weak D call: TRBD1 (5 bases). CDR3 size: 14 residues. CDR1 and CDR2 from the germline V gene are SGDLS and YYNGEE. Trimming cost V 4 bases and J 3 bases, with 10 bases left between them. The CDR3 sequence is CASSRRVDTGELFF. As DNA, the CDR3 is TGTGCCAGCAGCCGCAGGGTAGACACCGGGGAGCTGTTTTTT.

The chain links TRBV27 to TRBJ1-1; D ambiguous. Trimming took off 6 bases at V and 0 bases at J, with 8 bases between the two ends. The CDR3 runs to 13 residues. Germline values: CDR1 MNHEY, CDR2 SMNVEV (reference sequence). The CDR3 loop reads CASRITVNTEAFF. DNA of the CDR3: TGTGCCAGCAGGATCACAGTGAACACTGAAGCTTTCTTT.

The chain carries TRBV11-1 and TRBJ1-1, with D maybe TRBD1 (5 bases). Looked up from germline, CDR1 is SGHAT and CDR2 is FQDESV (reference sequence). This CDR3 is 11 amino acids long. V lost 4 bases and J 10 bases, leaving 10 bases between the germline ends. Written as DNA, the CDR3 is TGTGCCAGCAGCTCGTTAGGGGTAGCTTTCTTT. It specifies CASSSLGVAFF.

The rearrangement links TRBV3-1 (or the pseudogene TRBV3-2) to TRBJ2-2; 9 bases line up with TRBD2. The CDR3 consists of 17 residues. From germline, CDR1 is LGHDT and CDR2 YNNKEL (reference sequence). V lost 5 bases, J lost 1 base, and 8 bases stayed unmatched. CDR3 in amino acids: CASSATKLAGNTGELFF. CDR3 sequence (DNA): TGTGCCAGCAGCGCTACTAAACTAGCGGGGAACACCGGGGAGCTGTTTTTT.

This clone has more than one count but fewer than ten. Other DNA sequences in this specimen translate into the identical CDR3. The chain uses TRBV4-1 and TRBJ1-1; 9 nucleotides match TRBD1. CDR1 and CDR2 from the germline V gene are MGHRA and YSYEKL. The V segment lost 5 bases and the J segment 4 bases; nucleotides outside the gene matches: 2. This CDR3 has 13 amino acids. The CDR3 spells CASSRGQGTEAFF. CDR3 DNA: TGCGCCAGCAGCAGGGGACAGGGCACTGAAGCTTTCTTT.